Detailed here is one TCR beta chain. These data belong to a study of technical replicates of blood from several donors. Germline CDR1 reads SGHAT; CDR2 reads FQNNGV. The trim removed 2 bases at V and 0 bases at J, leaving 7 bases unmatched. This CDR3 has 17 amino acids. Method: immunoSEQ multiplex PCR; TCRdb's copy keeps in-frame clones and lacks some. The sample has 67,000 or so clones; nearly 97% are singletons. The chain joins TRBV11-2 to TRBJ1-1; 9 bases agree with TRBD1. The sequencing input was T cells isolated from PBMCs. The sequence derives from a human donor in good health. CDR3: CASSLFHTGGLNTEAFF. CDR3 in DNA: TGTGCCAGCAGCTTATTCCACACAGGGGGCTTGAACACTGAAGCTTTCTTT.